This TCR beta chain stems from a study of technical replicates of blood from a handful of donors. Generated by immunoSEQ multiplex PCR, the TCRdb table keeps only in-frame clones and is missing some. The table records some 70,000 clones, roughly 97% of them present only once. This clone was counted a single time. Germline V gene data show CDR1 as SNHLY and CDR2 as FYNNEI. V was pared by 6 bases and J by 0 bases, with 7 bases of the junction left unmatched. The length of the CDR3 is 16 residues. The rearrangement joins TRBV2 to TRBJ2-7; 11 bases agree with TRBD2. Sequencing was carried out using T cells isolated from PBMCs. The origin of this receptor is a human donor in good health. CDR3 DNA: TGTGCCAGCAGAGGGACTAGCGGAATCAACTCCTACGAGCAGTACTTC. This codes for CASRGTSGINSYEQYF.